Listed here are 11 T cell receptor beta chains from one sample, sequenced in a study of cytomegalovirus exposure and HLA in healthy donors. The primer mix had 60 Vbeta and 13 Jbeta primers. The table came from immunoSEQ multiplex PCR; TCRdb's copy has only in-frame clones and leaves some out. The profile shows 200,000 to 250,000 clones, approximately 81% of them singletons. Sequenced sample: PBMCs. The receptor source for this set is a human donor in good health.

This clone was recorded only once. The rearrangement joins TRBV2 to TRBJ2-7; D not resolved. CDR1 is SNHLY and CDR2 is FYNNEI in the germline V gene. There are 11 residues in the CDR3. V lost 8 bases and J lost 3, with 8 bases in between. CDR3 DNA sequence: TGTGCCAGCGCGAGGAGCTACGAGCAGTACTTC. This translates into CASARSYEQYF.

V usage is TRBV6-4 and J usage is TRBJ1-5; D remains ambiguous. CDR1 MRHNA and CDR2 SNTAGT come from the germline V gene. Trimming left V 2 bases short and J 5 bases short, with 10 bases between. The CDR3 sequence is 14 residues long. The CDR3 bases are TGTGCCAGCAGTGACCGCGGGGAGGATCAGCCCCAGCATTTT. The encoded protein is CASSDRGEDQPQHF.

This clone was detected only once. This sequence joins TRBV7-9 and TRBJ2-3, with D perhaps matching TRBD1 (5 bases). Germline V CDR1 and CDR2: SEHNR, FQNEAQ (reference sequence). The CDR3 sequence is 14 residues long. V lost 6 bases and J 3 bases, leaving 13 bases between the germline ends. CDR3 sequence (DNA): TGTGCCAGCAGTGTTAAGCAGGGTACAGATACGCAGTATTTT. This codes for CASSVKQGTDTQYF.

The CDR3 DNA reads as TGTGCCAGCTCGTCGGGACAGCCGAATGAAAAACTGTTTTTT. Its translation: CASSSGQPNEKLFF. The chain links TRBV18 to TRBJ1-4, with TRBD1 identical over 7 bases. Germline V gives CDR1 KGHSH, CDR2 LQKENI. The CDR3 runs 14 residues. V gave up 6 bases and J gave up 5 bases; unmatched junction bases: 6.

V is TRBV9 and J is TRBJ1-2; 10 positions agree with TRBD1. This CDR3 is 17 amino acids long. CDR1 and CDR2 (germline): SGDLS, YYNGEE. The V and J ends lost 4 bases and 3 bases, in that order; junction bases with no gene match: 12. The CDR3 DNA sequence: TGTGCCAGCAGCACCCAAGATCCCGGACAGGGGGACTATGGCTACACCTTC. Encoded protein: CASSTQDPGQGDYGYTF.

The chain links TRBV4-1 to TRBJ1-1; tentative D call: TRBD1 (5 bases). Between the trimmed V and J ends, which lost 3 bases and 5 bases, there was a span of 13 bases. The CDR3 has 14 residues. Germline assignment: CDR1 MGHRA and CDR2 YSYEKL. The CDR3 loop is CASSQAWRGTEAFF. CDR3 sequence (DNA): TGCGCCAGCAGCCAGGCCTGGAGGGGAACTGAAGCTTTCTTT.

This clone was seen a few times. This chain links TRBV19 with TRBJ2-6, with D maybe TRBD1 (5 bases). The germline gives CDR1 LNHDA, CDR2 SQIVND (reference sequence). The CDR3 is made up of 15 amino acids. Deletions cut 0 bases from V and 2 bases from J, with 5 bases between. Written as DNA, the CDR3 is TGTGCCAGTAGTATAGACAGGGCTGGGGCCAACGTCCTGACTTTC. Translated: CASSIDRAGANVLTF.

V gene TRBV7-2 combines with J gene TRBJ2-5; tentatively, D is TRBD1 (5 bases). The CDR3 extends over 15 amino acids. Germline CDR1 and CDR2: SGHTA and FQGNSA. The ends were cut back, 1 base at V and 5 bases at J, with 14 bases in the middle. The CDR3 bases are TGTGCCAGCAGCTTAGTTGGACACCCAATGGAGACCCAGTACTTC. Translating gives CASSLVGHPMETQYF.

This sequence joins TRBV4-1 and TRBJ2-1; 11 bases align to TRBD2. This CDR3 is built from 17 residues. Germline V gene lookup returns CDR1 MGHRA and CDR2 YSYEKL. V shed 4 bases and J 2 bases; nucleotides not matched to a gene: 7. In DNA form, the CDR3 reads TGCGCCAGCAGCCCAACTAGCGGGAGTTTCCCCTACAATGAGCAGTTCTTC. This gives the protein CASSPTSGSFPYNEQFF.

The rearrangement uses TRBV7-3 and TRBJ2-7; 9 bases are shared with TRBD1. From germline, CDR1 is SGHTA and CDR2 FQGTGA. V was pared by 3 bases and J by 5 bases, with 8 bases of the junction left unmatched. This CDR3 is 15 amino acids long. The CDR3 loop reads CASSLSHGQGNEQYF. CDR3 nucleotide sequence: TGTGCCAGCAGCTTGTCCCATGGACAGGGGAACGAGCAGTACTTC.

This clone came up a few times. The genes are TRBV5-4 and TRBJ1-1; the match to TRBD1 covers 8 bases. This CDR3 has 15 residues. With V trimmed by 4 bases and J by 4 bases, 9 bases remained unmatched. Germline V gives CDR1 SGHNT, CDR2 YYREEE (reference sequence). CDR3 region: CASSGGTGESTEAFF. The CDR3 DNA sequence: TGTGCCAGCAGCGGCGGGACAGGAGAGAGCACTGAAGCTTTCTTT.